Shown below are 6 T cell receptor beta chains from a single sample sequenced in a study of T cell responses to AZD1222 COVID-19 vaccine. Only in-frame clones appear in the TCRdb table, and some are missing; sequencing was by immunoSEQ multiplex PCR. The table includes around 140,000 clones, about 90% detected once. Source: peripheral blood, taken on day 0 of AZD1222 vaccination. Source of these receptors: an adult in good health.

The chain has TRBV3-1 (or the pseudogene TRBV3-2) and TRBJ2-7; 15 bases fit TRBD2. The CDR3 is 16 residues long. Germline V gene sequence: CDR1 LGHDT, CDR2 YNNKEL (reference sequence). The junction had 4 bases not matched to a gene; V was cut back by 3 bases and J by 4 bases. The CDR3 nucleotides are TGTGCCAGCAGCCAGGGACTAGCGGGAGGTTGGTACGAGCAGTACTTC. It translates to CASSQGLAGGWYEQYF.

V gene TRBV4-1 combines with J gene TRBJ2-7; TRBD1 agrees at 9 bases. The CDR3 loop spans 16 amino acids. Unmatched junction bases numbered 11, after V lost 5 bases and J lost 3 bases. From germline, CDR1 is MGHRA and CDR2 YSYEKL. As DNA, the CDR3 is TGCGCCAGCAGCGAACAGGGGGCCTCTACTATCTACGAGCAGTACTTC. Its protein is CASSEQGASTIYEQYF.

The chain is built from TRBV13 and TRBJ1-5; D is perhaps TRBD1 (6 bases). CDR3 size: 16 residues. V lost 3 bases and J 0 bases, leaving 12 bases between the germline ends. CDR1 and CDR2 from the germline V gene are PRHDT and FYEKMQ (reference sequence). This CDR3 is CASSLKTGSSNQPQHF. CDR3 bases: TGTGCCAGCAGCTTGAAGACAGGATCTAGCAATCAGCCCCAGCATTTT.

The chain employs TRBV10-3 and TRBJ2-5; no clear D. The CDR3 consists of 14 residues. Germline loops: CDR1 ENHRY, CDR2 SYGVKD. Trimming took 2 bases from V and 5 from J, leaving 12 bases between them. CDR3: CAISEPSQEETQYF. CDR3 coding DNA: TGTGCCATCAGTGAGCCCTCCCAGGAGGAGACCCAGTACTTC.

The chain couples TRBV6-4 to TRBJ1-1, with no clear D. This CDR3 is 15 amino acids long. V was trimmed by 10 bases and J by 6 bases, leaving 24 bases between them. Germline assignment: CDR1 MRHNA and CDR2 SNTAGT. The DNA for the CDR3 is TGTGCCACCCAACCAAATCACTCAGGCGTCTCTGAAGCTTTCTTT. Translating gives CATQPNHSGVSEAFF.

The chain joins TRBV9 to TRBJ2-1, with 13 bases matching TRBD2. V lost 4 bases and J lost 5; bases outside the gene matches: 6. This CDR3 contains 16 residues. CDR1 is SGDLS and CDR2 is YYNGEE in the germline V gene. The CDR3 region is CASSYEGLAGDNEQFF. DNA of the CDR3: TGTGCCAGCAGCTACGAAGGACTAGCGGGGGACAATGAGCAGTTCTTC.